The rows below give T cell receptor beta chains drawn from one sample of a study of regulatory T cells in long-lasting Graves disease. TCRdb reprocessed the multiplex PCR reads with MiXCR, giving one entry per CDR3 protein. The repertoire includes fewer than 400,000 distinct CDR3 sequences, 18% of them detected once, and approximately 35% sits in the top ten. The sequences come from peripheral blood mononuclear cells (PBMCs), collected at new diagnosis, from a patient treated with antithyroid drugs. The receptors here all came from a female donor with Graves disease. The CDR3 runs from the conserved cysteine through the conserved F or W. D genes are given only for firm matches. A row's size may be missing; if present it is once, few, many or a size class.

v_call	clone_size	d_call	j_call	cdr3_aa	cdr3_nt
TRBV5-1	many	.	TRBJ2-2	CASSHRADTGELFF	TGCGCCAGCAGCCACCGGGCTGACACCGGGGAGCTGTTTTTT
TRBV13	many	.	TRBJ2-7	CASSEIPASSYEQYF	TGTGCCAGCAGCGAAATTCCTGCCTCCTCCTACGAGCAGTACTTC
TRBV6-5	many	TRBD1	TRBJ1-1	CASSWRGHTEAFF	TGTGCCAGCAGTTGGAGGGGGCACACTGAAGCTTTCTTT
TRBV10-3	many	.	TRBJ2-7	CAIRITGTGEQYF	TGTGCCATCAGGATAACTGGGACGGGGGAGCAGTACTTC
TRBV29-1	many	TRBD2	TRBJ2-7	CSVVPTSGGSYEQYF	TGCAGCGTTGTCCCGACTAGCGGGGGTTCCTACGAGCAGTACTTC
TRBV28	many	TRBD2	TRBJ2-7	CASSLSLAGPYEQYF	TGTGCCAGCAGTTTATCCCTAGCGGGACCCTACGAGCAGTACTTC
TRBV5-4	.	.	TRBJ2-5	CASSLVLPGGGETQYF	TGTGCCAGCAGCTTGGTCCTCCCCGGAGGAGGGGAGACCCAGTACTTC
TRBV5-1	many	.	TRBJ2-5	CASSQYQETQYF	TGTGCCAGCTCCCAGTACCAAGAGACCCAGTACTTC
TRBV7-9	many	.	TRBJ2-5	CASSEIVRGKETQYF	TGTGCCAGCAGCGAGATTGTGAGGGGGAAAGAGACCCAGTACTTC
TRBV6-1	many	TRBD1	TRBJ1-1	CASRAITGGPTEAFF	TGTGCCAGCAGGGCTATAACAGGGGGACCCACTGAAGCTTTCTTT
TRBV4-1	.	TRBD2	TRBJ2-1	CASSQRVGGPVNEQFF	TGCGCCAGCAGCCAAAGGGTGGGAGGGCCGGTGAATGAGCAGTTCTTC
TRBV28	many	TRBD2	TRBJ2-5	CASTTMLPSGEETQYF	TGTGCCAGCACCACCATGCTGCCTAGCGGAGAAGAGACCCAGTACTTC
TRBV6-1	.	.	TRBJ1-5	CASREPRVGGGNQPQHF	TGTGCCAGCAGGGAGCCCCGGGTAGGGGGTGGCAATCAGCCCCAGCATTTT
TRBV6-1	many	TRBD1	TRBJ1-6	CASRQGASSPLHF	TGTGCCAGTCGACAGGGGGCTTCTTCACCCCTCCACTTT